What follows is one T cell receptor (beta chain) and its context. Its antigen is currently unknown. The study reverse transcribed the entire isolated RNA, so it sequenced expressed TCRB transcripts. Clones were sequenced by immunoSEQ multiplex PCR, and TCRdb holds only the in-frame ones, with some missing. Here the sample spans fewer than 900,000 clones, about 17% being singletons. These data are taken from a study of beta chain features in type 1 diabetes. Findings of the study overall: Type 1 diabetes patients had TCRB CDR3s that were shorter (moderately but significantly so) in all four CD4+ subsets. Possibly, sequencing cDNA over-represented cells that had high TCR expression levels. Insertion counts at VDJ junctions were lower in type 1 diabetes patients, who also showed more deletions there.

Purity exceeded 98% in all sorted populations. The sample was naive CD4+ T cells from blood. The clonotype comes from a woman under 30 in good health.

CDR3 bases: TGTGCCAGCAGCAGACAAGACAGGGGCAATCAGCCCCAGCATTTT. Protein sequence: CASSRQDRGNQPQHF. This chain uses TRBV7-8 with TRBJ1-5; TRBD1 matches 7 bases. Germline CDR1 and CDR2: SGHVS and FQNEAQ. The CDR3 contains 15 residues. With V trimmed by 5 bases and J by 2 bases, 6 bases remained unmatched.